The rows below give T cell receptor beta chains drawn from one sample of a study of cytomegalovirus exposure and HLA in healthy donors. TCRdb's table, derived via immunoSEQ multiplex PCR, lists solely in-frame clones and lacks some. This listing includes about 44,000 clones. The specimen sequenced was PBMCs. The receptors were sampled from a male donor in good health and CMV-seronegative. The CDR3 runs from the conserved cysteine through the conserved F or W. A D gene is named only where the DNA matches it firmly.

D: -
V: TRBV7-9
J: TRBJ2-7
CDR3: CASSSLAHEQYF
DNA: TGTGCCAGCAGCTCCCTAGCCCACGAGCAGTACTTC

D: TRBD2
V: TRBV5-4
J: TRBJ2-2
CDR3: CASSPREGLAGVTGELFF
DNA: TGTGCCAGCAGCCCCCGAGAGGGACTAGCGGGTGTCACCGGGGAGCTGTTTTTT

D: TRBD2
V: TRBV6-1
J: TRBJ2-7
CDR3: CASSASSGSWYEQYF
DNA: TGTGCCAGCAGTGCATCCAGCGGGAGTTGGTACGAGCAGTACTTC

D: -
V: TRBV30
J: TRBJ1-1
CDR3: CAWARSSNTEAFF
DNA: TGTGCCTGGGCCCGGTCCTCGAACACTGAAGCTTTCTTT

D: -
V: TRBV5-1
J: TRBJ2-6
CDR3: CASSLPAAQGILTF
DNA: TGCGCCAGCAGCTTGCCCGCCGCCCAGGGGATCCTGACTTTC

D: TRBD1
V: TRBV5-1
J: TRBJ2-1
CDR3: CASSPGTVSNEQFF
DNA: TGCGCCAGCAGCCCTGGGACAGTCTCCAATGAGCAGTTCTTC

D: -
V: TRBV7-3
J: TRBJ1-2
CDR3: CASSLGPGMGLYSPGYTF
DNA: TGTGCCAGCAGCTTAGGACCGGGGATGGGCCTATATTCGCCTGGCTACACCTTC

D: -
V: TRBV5-6
J: TRBJ1-2
CDR3: CASSLGRGVGYGYTF
DNA: TGTGCCAGCAGCTTGGGTCGGGGGGTCGGCTATGGCTACACCTTC

D: TRBD2
V: TRBV30
J: TRBJ2-7
CDR3: CAWSQLAGGRDEQYF
DNA: TGTGCCTGGTCCCAACTAGCGGGAGGGCGCGACGAGCAGTACTTC

D: -
V: TRBV6-5
J: TRBJ1-2
CDR3: CASSYPGANYGYTF
DNA: TGTGCCAGCAGTTACCCAGGGGCTAACTATGGCTACACCTTC

D: TRBD1
V: TRBV5-1
J: TRBJ1-1
CDR3: CASSPRTGWPFF
DNA: TGCGCCAGCAGCCCCCGGACAGGGTGGCCTTTCTTT

D: TRBD2
V: TRBV25-1
J: TRBJ2-3
CDR3: CASNPGTSGNTDTQYF
DNA: TGTGCCAGCAACCCGGGGACTAGCGGGAATACAGATACGCAGTATTTT

D: -
V: TRBV29-1
J: TRBJ2-4
CDR3: CSAAPGDGNIQYF
DNA: TGCAGCGCCGCCCCGGGGGACGGAAACATTCAGTACTTC

D: TRBD2
V: TRBV7-9
J: TRBJ2-5
CDR3: CASSLAGGLRETQYF
DNA: TGTGCCAGCAGCTTAGCGGGAGGGCTGAGGGAGACCCAGTACTTC

D: -
V: TRBV6-6
J: TRBJ1-5
CDR3: CASTPGGGYQPQHF
DNA: TGTGCCAGCACACCCGGGGGGGGCTACCAGCCCCAGCATTTT

D: TRBD2
V: TRBV28
J: TRBJ2-1
CDR3: CASRGPQREGGHEQFF
DNA: TGTGCCAGCAGAGGCCCTCAGCGGGAGGGGGGGCATGAGCAGTTCTTC

D: -
V: TRBV30
J: TRBJ1-2
CDR3: CAGTRGTEGYTF
DNA: TGTGCCGGAACCAGGGGTACGGAGGGCTACACCTTC

D: -
V: TRBV15
J: TRBJ2-1
CDR3: CATSREVATYNEQFF
DNA: TGTGCCACCAGCAGAGAGGTAGCGACATACAATGAGCAGTTCTTC

D: TRBD1
V: TRBV7-6
J: TRBJ1-1
CDR3: CASSWTGAEAFF
DNA: TGTGCCAGCAGTTGGACAGGAGCTGAAGCTTTCTTT

D: -
V: TRBV29-1
J: TRBJ1-2
CDR3: CSASAGAGGYTF
DNA: TGCAGCGCCTCCGCGGGGGCAGGGGGCTACACCTTC

D: -
V: TRBV30
J: TRBJ2-7
CDR3: CAYERDSYEQYF
DNA: TGTGCCTACGAGAGGGACTCCTACGAGCAGTACTTC

D: TRBD1
V: TRBV18
J: TRBJ1-6
CDR3: CASSPQGQGNSPLHF
DNA: TGTGCCAGCTCACCACAGGGACAGGGTAATTCACCCCTCCACTTT

D: TRBD2
V: TRBV28
J: TRBJ2-5
CDR3: CASSWTSAPQETQYF
DNA: TGTGCCAGCAGTTGGACTAGCGCGCCCCAAGAGACCCAGTACTTC

D: -
V: TRBV5-6
J: TRBJ2-5
CDR3: CASSFTGPETQYF
DNA: TGTGCCAGCAGCTTTACAGGACCGGAGACCCAGTACTTC

D: -
V: TRBV28
J: TRBJ1-5
CDR3: CASSPLTLRGNQPQHF
DNA: TGTGCCAGCAGTCCGCTGACTCTGAGGGGGAATCAGCCCCAGCATTTT

D: -
V: TRBV5-4
J: TRBJ2-7
CDR3: CASSLEQTAYEQYF
DNA: TGTGCCAGCAGCTTGGAGCAAACCGCCTACGAGCAGTACTTC

D: TRBD2
V: TRBV5-6
J: TRBJ2-5
CDR3: CASSGGTSGRAPPRRTQYF
DNA: TGTGCCAGCAGCGGCGGGACTAGCGGGAGGGCCCCTCCTCGTCGGACCCAGTACTTC

D: TRBD1
V: TRBV5-1
J: TRBJ1-3
CDR3: CASSLAGTGPRGNTIYF
DNA: TGCGCCAGCAGCTTGGCCGGGACAGGCCCTCGTGGAAACACCATATATTTT

D: -
V: TRBV5-6
J: TRBJ1-2
CDR3: CASSLAGLRNGYTF
DNA: TGTGCCAGCAGCTTGGCAGGGTTGAGGAATGGCTACACCTTC

D: -
V: TRBV18
J: TRBJ2-1
CDR3: CASSPRPRSNEQFF
DNA: TGTGCCAGCTCACCCCGACCGAGGTCCAATGAGCAGTTCTTC

D: TRBD2
V: TRBV9
J: TRBJ2-3
CDR3: CASSPHTSGSSTDTQYF
DNA: TGTGCCAGCAGCCCCCATACTAGCGGGTCTAGCACAGATACGCAGTATTTT

D: -
V: TRBV7-6
J: TRBJ2-7
CDR3: CASSLVRSEQYF
DNA: TGTGCCAGCAGCTTAGTCCGGTCCGAGCAGTACTTC

D: TRBD1
V: TRBV18
J: TRBJ1-5
CDR3: CASSPQGVKDQPQHF
DNA: TGTGCCAGCTCACCCCAGGGGGTCAAGGATCAGCCCCAGCATTTT

D: -
V: TRBV4-1
J: TRBJ1-2
CDR3: CASSHAPGSSYGYTF
DNA: TGCGCCAGCAGCCATGCCCCCGGGTCCTCTTATGGCTACACCTTC

D: -
V: TRBV11-3
J: TRBJ1-1
CDR3: CASSLGNQGATEAFF
DNA: TGTGCCAGCAGCTTAGGGAACCAAGGGGCAACTGAAGCTTTCTTT

D: -
V: TRBV28
J: TRBJ1-1
CDR3: CASRWGGLMNTEAFF
DNA: TGTGCCAGTAGATGGGGCGGCCTTATGAACACTGAAGCTTTCTTT

D: -
V: TRBV15
J: TRBJ2-3
CDR3: CATSRVVTDTQYF
DNA: TGTGCCACCAGCAGAGTTGTAACAGATACGCAGTATTTT

D: -
V: TRBV30
J: TRBJ2-3
CDR3: CAWIGGDTQYF
DNA: TGTGCCTGGATCGGAGGAGATACGCAGTATTTT

D: -
V: TRBV18
J: TRBJ2-7
CDR3: CASSRPGVRYEQYF
DNA: TGTGCCAGCTCACGCCCCGGGGTTCGATACGAGCAGTACTTC

D: TRBD2
V: TRBV6-5
J: TRBJ2-7
CDR3: CASSPRPGGRYEQYF
DNA: TGTGCCAGCAGTCCCCGACCGGGAGGGAGGTACGAGCAGTACTTC

D: TRBD2
V: TRBV25-1
J: TRBJ2-7
CDR3: CASSEQTSASTYEQYF
DNA: TGTGCCAGCAGTGAGCAGACTAGCGCCTCGACCTACGAGCAGTACTTC